This is a list of T cell receptor beta chains from one sample in a study of cytomegalovirus exposure and HLA in healthy donors. Repertoires were generated with immunoSEQ multiplex PCR, while TCRdb's copy carries only in-frame clones and drops some. The sample shows some 160,000 clones, around three quarters of them seen only once. The sequenced sample was PBMCs. The receptors were sampled from a woman between 40 and 55 years old in good health and CMV-seronegative. Both conserved end residues are part of each CDR3. Fields, in order: J gene, D gene, V gene, clone size, CDR3 DNA, CDR3 protein. D genes are given only for firm matches. The size of a clone is reported for some rows only, either as once, few or many, or as a class for expanded clones.

TRBJ2-7 | . | TRBV7-9 | . | TGTGCCAGCAGCTTTTACAGTCTTAGTTCCTCCTACGAGCAGTACTTC | CASSFYSLSSSYEQYF
TRBJ2-1 | TRBD2 | TRBV7-3 | few | TGTGCCAGCAGCTTGAGTAGCGGGAGAGGGGGTTACAATGAGCAGTTCTTC | CASSLSSGRGGYNEQFF
TRBJ1-1 | . | TRBV6-1 | . | TGTGCCAGCAGTCTACAGGCCTCTGAAGCTTTCTTT | CASSLQASEAFF
TRBJ1-6 | . | TRBV4-1 | . | TGCGCCAGCAGCCAGCTCCCAGGCTCCTATAATTCACCCCTCCACTTT | CASSQLPGSYNSPLHF
TRBJ2-7 | TRBD2 | TRBV5-1 | . | TGCGCCAGCAGTCCTAGCGGGAACCACGAGCAGTACTTC | CASSPSGNHEQYF
TRBJ1-1 | . | TRBV4-2 | . | TGTGCCAGCAGCCAAGATTTTTTCGGGAGCAGCACTGAAGCTTTCTTT | CASSQDFFGSSTEAFF
TRBJ2-1 | TRBD2 | TRBV10-3 | . | TGTGCCATCAGTGAGACTGACCTTAGCGGGAGGACCTACAATGAGCAGTTCTTC | CAISETDLSGRTYNEQFF
TRBJ2-5 | . | TRBV7-7 | . | TGTGCTAGCAGCCCGACAGGCTTCCTAGAGACCCAGTACTTC | CASSPTGFLETQYF
TRBJ1-3 | . | TRBV7-9 | . | TGTGCCAGCAGCTATAGTTCGAACACCATATATTTT | CASSYSSNTIYF
TRBJ2-7 | . | TRBV7-8 | . | TGTGCCAGCAGCTTAACAGGGTTTAGCTACGAGCAGTACTTC | CASSLTGFSYEQYF